This is a list of T cell receptor beta chains from one sample in a study of T cell responses to AZD1222 COVID-19 vaccine. Only in-frame clones appear in the TCRdb table, and some are missing; sequencing was by immunoSEQ multiplex PCR. The profile shows some 200,000 clones, 85% to 95% of them singletons. This sample comprised peripheral blood, obtained on day 0 of MenACWY control vaccination. These receptors came from an adult in good health. Both conserved end residues are part of each CDR3. D genes are given only for firm matches. Clone size is not always given. Where it is, it says once, few, many or a class for expanded clones.

j_gene: TRBJ2-5
len: 14
abundance: .
v_gene: TRBV5-1
d_gene: TRBD1
CDR3aa: CASWGQRLQETQYF
CDR3nt: TGCGCCAGCTGGGGACAGCGACTTCAAGAGACCCAGTACTTC

j_gene: TRBJ1-6
len: 16
abundance: .
v_gene: TRBV7-2
d_gene: .
CDR3aa: CASSPRRASYNSPLHF
CDR3nt: TGTGCCAGCAGCCCTCGGAGGGCATCCTATAATTCACCCCTCCACTTT

j_gene: TRBJ1-2
len: 13
abundance: once
v_gene: TRBV5-1
d_gene: .
CDR3aa: CASSLEGNYGYTF
CDR3nt: TGCGCCAGCAGCTTGGAAGGAAACTATGGCTACACCTTC

j_gene: TRBJ2-5
len: 13
abundance: .
v_gene: TRBV5-1
d_gene: .
CDR3aa: CASSYEGPETQYF
CDR3nt: TGCGCCAGCAGCTATGAGGGGCCAGAGACCCAGTACTTC

j_gene: TRBJ1-2
len: 17
abundance: .
v_gene: TRBV19
d_gene: TRBD1
CDR3aa: CASSIAGTGGNYYGYTF
CDR3nt: TGTGCCAGTAGTATAGCAGGGACAGGAGGGAACTACTATGGCTACACCTTC

j_gene: TRBJ1-6
len: 12
abundance: .
v_gene: TRBV6-5
d_gene: .
CDR3aa: CASSYMDSPLHF
CDR3nt: TGTGCCAGCAGTTATATGGATTCACCCCTCCACTTT

j_gene: TRBJ1-6
len: 15
abundance: .
v_gene: TRBV20-1
d_gene: .
CDR3aa: CSASQGGSYNSPLHF
CDR3nt: TGCAGTGCTAGTCAGGGTGGCTCCTATAATTCACCCCTCCACTTT

j_gene: TRBJ2-1
len: 16
abundance: .
v_gene: TRBV5-4
d_gene: TRBD2
CDR3aa: CASSLGSSGFYNEQFF
CDR3nt: TGTGCCAGCAGCTTGGGAAGTAGCGGGTTCTACAATGAGCAGTTCTTC

j_gene: TRBJ1-2
len: 14
abundance: few
v_gene: TRBV5-4
d_gene: .
CDR3aa: CASSLRGFHYGYTF
CDR3nt: TGTGCCAGCAGTCTAAGAGGGTTCCACTATGGCTACACCTTC

j_gene: TRBJ1-2
len: 15
abundance: .
v_gene: TRBV28
d_gene: .
CDR3aa: CASSFGGPGDYGYTF
CDR3nt: TGTGCCAGCAGTTTTGGGGGTCCAGGGGACTATGGCTACACCTTC

j_gene: TRBJ1-4
len: 14
abundance: once
v_gene: TRBV6-5
d_gene: TRBD1
CDR3aa: CASMRGQLNEKLFF
CDR3nt: TGTGCCAGCATGAGGGGACAGCTCAATGAAAAACTGTTTTTT

j_gene: TRBJ1-1
len: 13
abundance: once
v_gene: TRBV13
d_gene: .
CDR3aa: CASSLTGNTEAFF
CDR3nt: TGTGCCAGCAGCTTGACGGGGAACACTGAAGCTTTCTTT

j_gene: TRBJ1-4
len: 13
abundance: .
v_gene: TRBV12-3/TRBV12-4
d_gene: TRBD1
CDR3aa: CASKGTGDEKLFF
CDR3nt: TGTGCCAGCAAGGGGACAGGAGATGAAAAACTGTTTTTT

j_gene: TRBJ1-2
len: 12
abundance: .
v_gene: TRBV15
d_gene: .
CDR3aa: CATSRVDRDYAF
CDR3nt: TGTGCCACCAGCAGAGTAGACCGCGATTATGCCTTC

j_gene: TRBJ1-5
len: 14
abundance: .
v_gene: TRBV7-6
d_gene: .
CDR3aa: CASSLAGSNQPQHF
CDR3nt: TGTGCCAGCAGCTTAGCAGGGAGCAATCAGCCCCAGCATTTT

j_gene: TRBJ2-2
len: 13
abundance: .
v_gene: TRBV21-1
d_gene: .
CDR3aa: CASSKRVAGELFF
CDR3nt: TGTGCCAGCAGCAAACGGGTGGCCGGGGAGCTGTTTTTT

j_gene: TRBJ1-1
len: 17
abundance: .
v_gene: TRBV3-1/TRBV3-2
d_gene: TRBD1
CDR3aa: CASSQDPDREGNTEAFF
CDR3nt: TGTGCCAGCAGCCAAGATCCAGACAGGGAAGGAAACACTGAAGCTTTCTTT

j_gene: TRBJ2-3
len: 17
abundance: once
v_gene: TRBV5-4
d_gene: TRBD2
CDR3aa: CASSEPPSGTGADTQYF
CDR3nt: TGTGCCAGCAGCGAACCACCGAGCGGGACGGGCGCAGATACGCAGTATTTT

j_gene: TRBJ2-1
len: 12
abundance: .
v_gene: TRBV6-5
d_gene: TRBD1
CDR3aa: CASRFDREGVFF
CDR3nt: TGTGCCAGCAGATTCGACAGGGAAGGGGTTTTCTTC

j_gene: TRBJ1-6
len: 15
abundance: .
v_gene: TRBV27
d_gene: .
CDR3aa: CATRPDSSYNSPLHF
CDR3nt: TGTGCCACCAGACCCGACAGCTCCTATAATTCACCCCTCCACTTT

j_gene: TRBJ2-3
len: 15
abundance: .
v_gene: TRBV5-4
d_gene: TRBD1
CDR3aa: CASSQGQGRADTQYF
CDR3nt: TGTGCCAGCAGCCAGGGACAGGGGAGGGCAGATACGCAGTATTTT

j_gene: TRBJ2-1
len: 13
abundance: .
v_gene: TRBV6-5
d_gene: .
CDR3aa: CASIAFTRNEQFF
CDR3nt: TGTGCCAGCATAGCGTTTACGAGGAATGAGCAGTTCTTC

j_gene: TRBJ2-1
len: 19
abundance: .
v_gene: TRBV3-1/TRBV3-2
d_gene: TRBD2
CDR3aa: CASSQYPYGKAGGPNEQFF
CDR3nt: TGTGCCAGCAGCCAATACCCCTATGGGAAAGCGGGGGGGCCCAATGAGCAGTTCTTC

j_gene: TRBJ1-5
len: 15
abundance: once
v_gene: TRBV7-9
d_gene: .
CDR3aa: CASSLAGTLNQPQHF
CDR3nt: TGTGCCAGCAGCTTAGCCGGCACGCTAAATCAGCCCCAGCATTTT

j_gene: TRBJ1-6
len: 14
abundance: .
v_gene: TRBV28
d_gene: .
CDR3aa: CASRFGGHNSPLHF
CDR3nt: TGTGCCAGCAGGTTTGGGGGGCACAATTCACCCCTCCACTTT

j_gene: TRBJ1-1
len: 12
abundance: .
v_gene: TRBV6-6
d_gene: .
CDR3aa: CASRELLTEAFF
CDR3nt: TGTGCCAGCAGAGAGTTACTCACTGAAGCTTTCTTT

j_gene: TRBJ1-2
len: 13
abundance: .
v_gene: TRBV6-5
d_gene: .
CDR3aa: CASSLGTRYGYTF
CDR3nt: TGTGCCAGCAGCCTGGGCACCCGCTATGGCTACACCTTC

j_gene: TRBJ2-1
len: 14
abundance: once
v_gene: TRBV7-9
d_gene: .
CDR3aa: CASSLLGIDNEQFF
CDR3nt: TGTGCCAGCAGCTTATTGGGGATAGACAATGAGCAGTTCTTC

j_gene: TRBJ2-2
len: 15
abundance: .
v_gene: TRBV5-1
d_gene: .
CDR3aa: CASSTGTSNTGELFF
CDR3nt: TGCGCCAGCAGCACCGGGACGTCGAACACCGGGGAGCTGTTTTTT

j_gene: TRBJ1-4
len: 13
abundance: .
v_gene: TRBV7-9
d_gene: .
CDR3aa: CATDRDTNEKLFF
CDR3nt: TGTGCCACTGACCGGGACACTAATGAAAAACTGTTTTTT

j_gene: TRBJ1-1
len: 13
abundance: .
v_gene: TRBV5-1
d_gene: TRBD1
CDR3aa: CASSWTGDTEAFF
CDR3nt: TGCGCCAGCAGCTGGACAGGGGACACTGAAGCTTTCTTT

j_gene: TRBJ1-1
len: 15
abundance: few
v_gene: TRBV5-5
d_gene: .
CDR3aa: CASSLDAGGGVEAFF
CDR3nt: TGTGCCAGCAGCTTGGATGCGGGAGGGGGAGTTGAAGCTTTCTTT

j_gene: TRBJ1-5
len: 15
abundance: .
v_gene: TRBV28
d_gene: TRBD1
CDR3aa: CASSIKDRVDQPQHF
CDR3nt: TGTGCCAGCAGTATAAAAGACAGGGTTGACCAGCCCCAGCATTTT

j_gene: TRBJ2-1
len: 15
abundance: .
v_gene: TRBV7-3
d_gene: .
CDR3aa: CASSLRVNQGNEQFF
CDR3nt: TGTGCCAGCAGCTTACGCGTTAACCAGGGTAATGAGCAGTTCTTC

j_gene: TRBJ1-1
len: 13
abundance: .
v_gene: TRBV18
d_gene: .
CDR3aa: CASSRQGNTEAFF
CDR3nt: TGTGCCAGCTCGCGTCAGGGGAACACTGAAGCTTTCTTT

j_gene: TRBJ1-5
len: 13
abundance: .
v_gene: TRBV29-1
d_gene: .
CDR3aa: CSVLDSNNQPQHF
CDR3nt: TGCAGCGTCCTTGACAGCAACAATCAGCCCCAGCATTTT

j_gene: TRBJ1-3
len: 15
abundance: .
v_gene: TRBV3-1/TRBV3-2
d_gene: .
CDR3aa: CASSLGRGSGNTIYF
CDR3nt: TGTGCCAGCAGCCTGGGTCGGGGATCTGGAAACACCATATATTTT

j_gene: TRBJ1-4
len: 15
abundance: .
v_gene: TRBV5-1
d_gene: .
CDR3aa: CASRSTGATNEKLFF
CDR3nt: TGCGCCAGCAGGAGCACGGGAGCAACTAATGAAAAACTGTTTTTT

j_gene: TRBJ1-6
len: 14
abundance: .
v_gene: TRBV7-2
d_gene: TRBD1
CDR3aa: CASSSRQGLTPLHF
CDR3nt: TGTGCCAGCAGCTCCAGACAGGGGCTAACACCCCTCCACTTT

j_gene: TRBJ2-3
len: 16
abundance: .
v_gene: TRBV7-9
d_gene: .
CDR3aa: CASSLVMDLYADTQYF
CDR3nt: TGTGCCAGCAGCTTAGTTATGGACCTGTACGCAGATACGCAGTATTTT

j_gene: TRBJ2-7
len: 16
abundance: .
v_gene: TRBV7-8
d_gene: TRBD2
CDR3aa: CASRAASGGPQPPQYF
CDR3nt: TGTGCCAGCAGAGCTGCTAGCGGGGGGCCCCAACCCCCGCAGTACTTC

j_gene: TRBJ1-1
len: 12
abundance: .
v_gene: TRBV12-3/TRBV12-4
d_gene: .
CDR3aa: CASSLLGPEAFF
CDR3nt: TGTGCCAGCAGTTTACTTGGACCTGAAGCTTTCTTT

j_gene: TRBJ2-7
len: 14
abundance: once
v_gene: TRBV27
d_gene: .
CDR3aa: CASRDGLNSYEQYF
CDR3nt: TGTGCCAGCAGGGACGGCCTGAACTCCTACGAGCAGTACTTC

j_gene: TRBJ1-3
len: 15
abundance: once
v_gene: TRBV5-4
d_gene: .
CDR3aa: CASTSGASSGNTIYF
CDR3nt: TGTGCCAGCACCTCCGGGGCGAGCTCTGGAAACACCATATATTTT

j_gene: TRBJ2-7
len: 11
abundance: .
v_gene: TRBV29-1
d_gene: .
CDR3aa: CSAVTSNEQYF
CDR3nt: TGCAGCGCCGTGACTAGTAACGAGCAGTACTTC

j_gene: TRBJ1-3
len: 14
abundance: .
v_gene: TRBV28
d_gene: .
CDR3aa: CASSSLTVGNTIYF
CDR3nt: TGTGCCAGCAGTTCCTTGACGGTGGGAAACACCATATATTTT